This passage covers 18 T cell receptor beta chains from one sample sequenced in a study of T cells in women clearing cervical HPV infection. Data came from immunoSEQ multiplex PCR; TCRdb stores just in-frame clones and leaves some out. The sample shows approximately 40,000 clones, and 7.6% sits with its ten largest clones. Sequenced input: blood buffy coat. These receptors were collected from a woman aged 18 to 75 with a cervical HPV16 infection that either progressed to CIN3+ or cleared (not recorded which).

In regard to this clone: The read halts 3 residues ahead of the CDR3 end, with the missing end drawn from the germline J gene. The chain couples TRBV12-3 or TRBV12-4 to TRBJ2-1; a weak D match, TRBD1 (6 bases). With 2 bases removed from V and 4 bases from J, the gap between germline ends came to 15 bases. CDR3 length: 16 residues. Incomplete CDR3 DNA: TGTGCCAGCAGTTTATTCGGGCAGGGGTCGTACAATGAG. It specifies CASSLFGQGSYNE. The entire CDR3 protein is CASSLFGQGSYNEQFF.

Of note for this clone: The read is 3 residues too short to cover the CDR3 end, so that end is filled in from the germline J gene. The chain is built from TRBV27 and TRBJ2-1; D possibly corresponds to TRBD2 (5 bases). Germline CDR1 reads MNHEY; CDR2 reads SMNVEV (reference sequence). The CDR3 has 15 residues. V was clipped by 3 bases and J by 7 bases, with 16 bases between them. The part of the CDR3 DNA that was read is TGTGCCAGCAGTTTTGACTACGCCCTCGAAAATGAG. Translated, it gives CASSFDYALENE. In full, the CDR3 is CASSFDYALENEQFF.

Comments on this clone: A junction boundary mismatches the germline segment, possibly from a read error. The observed sequence ends 3 residues before the CDR3 terminus, with the missing tail filled in from the germline J gene. The genes are TRBV20-1 and TRBJ2-7, with TRBD2 identical over 8 bases. The germline gives CDR1 DFQATT, CDR2 SNEGSKA (reference sequence). CDR3 size: 14 residues. The chain's CDR3 is CSARDIAGRYEQYF. Incomplete CDR3 DNA: TGCAGTGCGAGAGATATAGCGGGACGCTACGAG.

Concerning this clone: Read sequence stops 3 residues before the CDR3 end, and the germline J gene provides the missing end. The chain joins TRBV28 to TRBJ1-1; D possibly corresponds to TRBD1 (5 bases). The CDR3 length is 20 residues. Between the trimmed V and J ends, which lost 1 base and 2 bases, there was a span of 26 bases. Germline assignment: CDR1 MDHEN and CDR2 SYDVKM. The CDR3 is CASSLLETRLFGGNNTEAFF. CDR3 DNA, as far as it was read: TGTGCCAGCAGTTTATTAGAGACCCGCCTATTCGGGGGAAATAACACTGAA.

For this clone: The sequence runs out 3 residues before the end of the CDR3; the remainder is reconstructed from the germline J gene. The chain is built from TRBV6-1 and TRBJ1-5; the D gene is possibly TRBD1 (6 bases). The CDR3 is made up of 15 amino acids. Trimming stripped 2 bases from V and 2 bases from J, with 10 bases between. Looked up from germline, CDR1 is MNHNS and CDR2 is SASEGT. CDR3 DNA (partial): TGTGCCAGCAGTGAATACGGGGGGCGCAATCAGCCC. The encoded protein is CASSEYGGRNQP. The whole CDR3 is CASSEYGGRNQPQHF.

On this clone itself: Sequencing ends 3 residues short of the CDR3 end; the germline J gene provides the rest. Different DNA sequences within this sample yield the same CDR3. The chain has TRBV27 and TRBJ1-1; D remains ambiguous. The CDR3 runs 13 residues. Germline CDR1 reads MNHEY; CDR2 reads SMNVEV (reference sequence). V lost 0 bases and J 2 bases, leaving 4 bases between the germline ends. The sequenced CDR3 bases are TGTGCCAGCAGTTTATCTCTAAACACTGAA. Translation: CASSLSLNTE. The whole CDR3 reads CASSLSLNTEAFF.

A remark on this clone: The read comes to an end 3 residues before the CDR3 does, leaving the germline J gene to fill in the end. The gene calls are TRBV11-1 and TRBJ2-3; 9 bases are a match to TRBD1. V was pared by 5 bases and J by 6 bases, with 9 bases of the junction left unmatched. The CDR3 has 15 amino acids. The V gene's germline CDR1 is SGHAT and CDR2 FQDESV (reference sequence). The CDR3 bases that were read are TGTGCCAGCAGCCACCGGGACAGGGCTCGCGATACG. Its translation: CASSHRDRARDT. The full-length CDR3 reads as CASSHRDRARDTQYF.

In regard to this clone: The read gets to within 3 residues of the CDR3 end, and the germline J gene fills in the rest. The gene calls are TRBV4-2 and TRBJ2-5, with 9 bases matching TRBD2. With V trimmed by 4 bases and J by 5 bases, 5 bases remained unmatched. CDR3 length equals 14 residues. Germline V CDR1 and CDR2: LGHNA, YNFKEQ. The sequenced part of the CDR3 DNA is TGTGCCAGCAGCCTAGCGGGGGAAACGGAGACC. Residues: CASSLAGETET. The whole CDR3 sequence is CASSLAGETETQYF.

A note on this clone: Read data end 3 residues before the CDR3 end; the end is taken from the germline J gene. The gene calls are TRBV28 and TRBJ1-3; 7 bases are shared with TRBD1. V was pared by 1 base and J by 0 bases, with 6 bases of the junction left unmatched. Germline-derived CDR1 and CDR2 are MDHEN and SYDVKM. This CDR3 has 17 amino acids. Incomplete CDR3 DNA: TGTGCCAGCAGTTTATTTTTCGGGACAGACTCTGGAAACACC. Its translation is CASSLFFGTDSGNT. The CDR3 as a whole reads CASSLFFGTDSGNTIYF.

Notes on this clone: The CDR3 end falls 3 residues outside the read, so it is completed with the germline J gene. The V gene is TRBV7-9, the J gene TRBJ1-1, with D maybe TRBD1 (6 bases). Germline V gene lookup returns CDR1 SEHNR and CDR2 FQNEAQ (reference sequence). Trimming took off 3 bases at V and 1 base at J, with 12 bases between the two ends. This CDR3 has 15 amino acids. The CDR3 protein is CASSLGQTGNTEAFF. Incomplete CDR3 DNA: TGTGCCAGCAGCTTGGGTCAGACAGGGAACACTGAA.

On this clone itself: The CDR3 goes on 3 residues after the read ends, and that part is filled in from the germline J gene. The chain combines TRBV19 with TRBJ1-1; 11 bases line up with TRBD1. CDR1 and CDR2 (germline): LNHDA, SQIVND (reference sequence). The CDR3 contains 17 residues. Unmatched junction bases numbered 9, after V lost 3 bases and J lost 3 bases. CDR3 bases read: TGTGCCAGTAGTATTTTCTGGACAGGGGGCGCGGACACTGAA. Its protein is CASSIFWTGGADTE. The CDR3 in full is CASSIFWTGGADTEAFF.

Concerning this clone: Sequencing ends 3 residues short of the CDR3 end; the germline J gene provides the rest. V usage is TRBV6-2 or TRBV6-3 and J usage is TRBJ1-1; TRBD1 matches at 9 bases. Germline CDR1 is MNHEY and CDR2 is SVGEGT. After removal of 4 bases from V and 7 bases from J, the junction contained 10 bases not matched to a gene. The CDR3 spans 15 residues. CDR3 amino acids: CASSSPGQGRDEAFF. The CDR3 DNA, read in part, is TGTGCCAGCAGTTCGCCGGGACAGGGACGGGATGAA.

A word on this clone: The read is 3 residues too short to cover the CDR3 end, so that end is filled in from the germline J gene. V is TRBV2 and J is TRBJ1-1, with 9 nucleotides matching TRBD1. V trimming: 6 bases; J trimming: 1 base; junction bases outside the gene matches: 3. Germline CDR1 reads SNHLY; CDR2 reads FYNNEI. The CDR3 is made up of 14 amino acids. CDR3 amino acids: CASSGQGRNTEAFF. The sequenced CDR3 bases are TGTGCCAGCAGCGGACAGGGGAGGAACACTGAA.

Note on this clone: The read halts 3 residues ahead of the CDR3 end, with the missing end drawn from the germline J gene. The chain couples TRBV7-3 to TRBJ1-1; TRBD1 agrees at 8 bases. Germline CDR1 is SGHTA and CDR2 is FQGTGA. The CDR3 has 15 amino acids. The ends lost 2 bases at V and 2 bases at J; junction bases unmatched: 4. CDR3 loop: CASSLSTGVNTEAFF. The sequenced part of the CDR3 DNA is TGTGCCAGCAGCTTATCGACAGGGGTAAACACTGAA.

A note on this clone: The read comes to an end 3 residues before the CDR3 does, leaving the germline J gene to fill in the end. This rearrangement joins TRBV28 to TRBJ2-7, with D possibly TRBD2 on 6 matching bases. The CDR3 has 14 amino acids. V gave up 2 bases and J gave up 3 bases, with 11 bases separating them. Per the germline V gene, CDR1 is MDHEN and CDR2 is SYDVKM. Partial CDR3 DNA: TGTGCCAGCAGTTTAGATCAGGGACTCTACGAG. This translates into CASSLDQGLYE. The CDR3 reads in full as CASSLDQGLYEQYF.

On this clone itself: The CDR3 goes on 3 residues after the read ends, and that part is filled in from the germline J gene. The chain employs TRBV4-1 and TRBJ1-2, with D possibly being TRBD1 (5 bases). This CDR3 is built from 16 residues. The germline gives CDR1 MGHRA, CDR2 YSYEKL. V was cut by 0 bases and J by 1 base, with 12 bases left in between. The covered CDR3 bases are TGCGCCAGCAGCCAAGAAGATGGGGCAGTTAACTATGGC. Protein product: CASSQEDGAVNYG. The full CDR3 is CASSQEDGAVNYGYTF.

In regard to this clone: The sequence runs out 3 residues before the end of the CDR3; the remainder is reconstructed from the germline J gene. The chain links TRBV20-1 to TRBJ1-1; 8 bases are a match to TRBD1. The V gene's germline CDR1 is DFQATT and CDR2 SNEGSKA (reference sequence). V was clipped by 7 bases and J by 5 bases; unmatched bases: 0. The CDR3 is 10 residues long. The CDR3 here is CSGQGTEAFF. The CDR3 DNA, read in part, is TGCAGTGGACAGGGGACTGAA.

Comment on this clone: The CDR3 extends 3 residues past the end of the read, so its final part is completed from the germline J gene. Distinct nucleotide sequences in the sample also encode this CDR3. This sequence joins TRBV4-1 and TRBJ1-2; D is ambiguous. V lost 1 base and J lost 4, with 7 bases in between. This CDR3 has 13 amino acids. The germline CDR1 and CDR2 sequences are MGHRA and YSYEKL. The CDR3 DNA, read in part, is TGCGCCAGCAGCCAAGTTAGCAGCTATGGC. Amino acids: CASSQVSSYG. The CDR3 reads in full as CASSQVSSYGYTF.